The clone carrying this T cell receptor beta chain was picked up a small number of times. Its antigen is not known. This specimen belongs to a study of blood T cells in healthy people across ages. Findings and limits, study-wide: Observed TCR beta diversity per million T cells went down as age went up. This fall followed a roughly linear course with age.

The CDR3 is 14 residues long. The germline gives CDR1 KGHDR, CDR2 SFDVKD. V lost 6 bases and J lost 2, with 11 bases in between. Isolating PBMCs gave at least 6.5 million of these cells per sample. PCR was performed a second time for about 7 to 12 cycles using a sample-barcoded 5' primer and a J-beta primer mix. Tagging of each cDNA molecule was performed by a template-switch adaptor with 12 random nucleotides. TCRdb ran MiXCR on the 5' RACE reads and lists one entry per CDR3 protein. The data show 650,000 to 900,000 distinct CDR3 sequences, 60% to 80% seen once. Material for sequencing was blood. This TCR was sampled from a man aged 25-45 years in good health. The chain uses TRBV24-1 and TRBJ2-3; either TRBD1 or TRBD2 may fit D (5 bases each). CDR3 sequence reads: CATSRGPSTDTQYF. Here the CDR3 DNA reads TGTGCCACCAGTAGGGGACCTTCCACAGATACGCAGTATTTT.